This T cell receptor beta chain was obtained from a study of cytomegalovirus exposure and HLA in healthy donors. About this clone: Its antigen is still unknown.

Study-level findings and limits: From TCR beta sequences, most subjects' HLA-A and HLA-B alleles were reportedly predicted accurately. For most TCR beta V segments, an earlier analysis put the productive rate at about 87% or about 30% of the time.

PCR amplification relied on 60 Vbeta primers (plus 13 Jbeta primers). Measured with immunoSEQ multiplex PCR; TCRdb has only the in-frame clones, and not every one. Among 150,000 to 200,000 clones listed, roughly 87% were seen once. Healthy bone marrow donors supplied every sample. The CDR3 has 16 amino acids. V shed 5 bases and J 0 bases; nucleotides not matched to a gene: 5. Germline-derived CDR1 and CDR2 are MDHEN and SYDVKM. Sequenced material: PBMCs. The chain employs TRBV28 and TRBJ2-2, with 8 bases matching TRBD1. This TCR came from a man in his forties or fifties in good health and CMV-seronegative. The CDR3 spells CASSPGTGANTGELFF. The CDR3 DNA follows: TGTGCCAGCAGTCCCGGGACAGGAGCGAACACCGGGGAGCTGTTTTTT.